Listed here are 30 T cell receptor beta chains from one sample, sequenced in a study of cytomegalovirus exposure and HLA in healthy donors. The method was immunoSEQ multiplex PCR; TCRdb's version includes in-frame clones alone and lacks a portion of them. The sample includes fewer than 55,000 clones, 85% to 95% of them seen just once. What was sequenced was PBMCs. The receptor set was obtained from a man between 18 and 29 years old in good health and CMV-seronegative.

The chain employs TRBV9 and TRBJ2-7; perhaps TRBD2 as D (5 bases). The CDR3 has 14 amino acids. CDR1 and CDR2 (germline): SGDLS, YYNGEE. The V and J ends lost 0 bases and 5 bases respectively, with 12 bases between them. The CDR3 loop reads CASSVVGGWDEQYF. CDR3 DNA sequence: TGTGCCAGCAGCGTAGTTGGAGGTTGGGACGAGCAGTACTTC.

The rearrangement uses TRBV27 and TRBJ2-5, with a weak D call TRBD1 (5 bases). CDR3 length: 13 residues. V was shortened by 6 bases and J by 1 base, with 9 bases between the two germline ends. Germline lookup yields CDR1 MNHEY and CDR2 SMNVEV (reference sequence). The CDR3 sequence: CASREQVQETQYF. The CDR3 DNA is TGTGCCAGCAGGGAACAGGTCCAAGAGACCCAGTACTTC.

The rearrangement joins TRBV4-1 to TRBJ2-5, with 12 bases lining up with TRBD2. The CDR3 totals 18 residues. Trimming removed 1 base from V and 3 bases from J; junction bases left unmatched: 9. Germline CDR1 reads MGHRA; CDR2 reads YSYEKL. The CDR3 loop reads CASSQVHPSGRAEETQYF. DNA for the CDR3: TGCGCCAGCAGCCAAGTTCACCCTAGCGGGAGGGCCGAAGAGACCCAGTACTTC.

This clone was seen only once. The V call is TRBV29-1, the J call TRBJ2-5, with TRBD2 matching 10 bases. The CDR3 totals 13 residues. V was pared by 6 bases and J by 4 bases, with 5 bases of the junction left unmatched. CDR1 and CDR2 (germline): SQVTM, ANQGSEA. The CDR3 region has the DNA TGCAGCGTGGGGTTAGCGGGAGGAGAGACCCAGTACTTC. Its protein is CSVGLAGGETQYF.

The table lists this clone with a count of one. DNA of the CDR3: TGTGCCAGCATGCCGTACGGCGGGCAGAGAGCCACTGAAGCTTTCTTT. It yields the protein CASMPYGGQRATEAFF. The V and J genes are TRBV28 and TRBJ1-1; no clear D. The V end was cut by 7 bases, the J end by 4 bases, with 22 bases between. In germline, CDR1 is MDHEN, CDR2 SYDVKM. There are 16 residues in the CDR3.

CDR3 sequence: CASRGLVMNEQFF. DNA for the CDR3: TGTGCCAGCAGGGGACTAGTTATGAATGAGCAGTTCTTC. The chain couples TRBV28 to TRBJ2-1; 8 bases agree with TRBD2. Unmatched junction bases numbered 5, after V lost 6 bases and J lost 7 bases. This CDR3 region has 13 residues. The V gene's germline CDR1 is MDHEN and CDR2 SYDVKM.

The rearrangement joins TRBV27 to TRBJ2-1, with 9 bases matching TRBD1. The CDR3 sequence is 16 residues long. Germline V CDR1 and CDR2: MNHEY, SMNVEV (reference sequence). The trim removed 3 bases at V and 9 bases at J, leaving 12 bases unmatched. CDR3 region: CASSLTGTGYLGEQFF. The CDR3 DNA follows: TGTGCCAGCAGTTTGACAGGGACAGGGTATTTGGGTGAGCAGTTCTTC.

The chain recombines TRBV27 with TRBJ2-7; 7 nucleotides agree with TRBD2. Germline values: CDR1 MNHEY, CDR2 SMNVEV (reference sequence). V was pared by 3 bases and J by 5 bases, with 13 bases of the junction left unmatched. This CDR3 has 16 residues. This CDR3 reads CASSFAGVGRGDEQYF. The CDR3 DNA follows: TGTGCCAGCAGTTTCGCGGGGGTGGGGCGAGGGGACGAGCAGTACTTC.

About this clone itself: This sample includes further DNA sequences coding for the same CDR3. The chain's CDR3 is CASSLLAGVSYNEQFF. The CDR3 bases are TGTGCCAGCAGCTTACTAGCGGGAGTCTCCTACAATGAGCAGTTCTTC. The chain carries TRBV11-2 and TRBJ2-1, with 10 bases fitting TRBD2. The CDR3 spans 16 residues. Germline CDR1 SGHAT, CDR2 FQNNGV. The ends lost 2 bases at V and 0 bases at J; junction bases unmatched: 1.

CDR3 bases: TGTGCCAGCTCATCTACCCGGGACTTTGGGGATGGTGAGCAGTTCTTC. This translates into CASSSTRDFGDGEQFF. The V gene is TRBV18, the J gene TRBJ2-1, with a weak D call TRBD2 (6 bases). Germline V CDR1 and CDR2: KGHSH, LQKENI. This CDR3 contains 16 residues. Trimming removed 5 bases at V and 9 bases at J, with 23 bases between.

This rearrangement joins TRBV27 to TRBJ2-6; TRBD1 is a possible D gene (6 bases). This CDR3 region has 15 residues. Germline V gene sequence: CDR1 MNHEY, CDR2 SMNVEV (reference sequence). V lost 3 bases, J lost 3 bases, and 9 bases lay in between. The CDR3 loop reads CASSFWGRGANVLTF. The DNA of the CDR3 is TGTGCCAGCAGTTTTTGGGGGCGTGGGGCCAACGTCCTGACTTTC.

As DNA, the CDR3 is TGTGCCAGCAGCTTAGGAATGTCTAGCGGGAGGGCCCACTACGAGCAGTACTTC. It is translated as CASSLGMSSGRAHYEQYF. The chain has TRBV11-2 and TRBJ2-7; 12 bases line up with TRBD2. CDR3 length: 18 amino acids. V was pared by 1 base and J by 3 bases, with 10 bases of the junction left unmatched. Germline-derived CDR1 and CDR2 are SGHAT and FQNNGV.

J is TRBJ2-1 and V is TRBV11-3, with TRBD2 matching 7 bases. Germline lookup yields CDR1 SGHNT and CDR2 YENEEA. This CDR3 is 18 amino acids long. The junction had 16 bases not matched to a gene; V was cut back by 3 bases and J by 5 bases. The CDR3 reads CASSFMTSSRIQDNEQFF. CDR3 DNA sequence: TGTGCCAGCAGCTTCATGACTAGCTCACGAATCCAAGACAATGAGCAGTTCTTC.

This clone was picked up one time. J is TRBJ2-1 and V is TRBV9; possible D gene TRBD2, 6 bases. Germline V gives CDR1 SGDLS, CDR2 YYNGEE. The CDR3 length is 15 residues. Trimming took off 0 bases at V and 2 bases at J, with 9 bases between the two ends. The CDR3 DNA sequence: TGTGCCAGCAGCGTAGCTAGCGCGACCTACAATGAGCAGTTCTTC. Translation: CASSVASATYNEQFF.

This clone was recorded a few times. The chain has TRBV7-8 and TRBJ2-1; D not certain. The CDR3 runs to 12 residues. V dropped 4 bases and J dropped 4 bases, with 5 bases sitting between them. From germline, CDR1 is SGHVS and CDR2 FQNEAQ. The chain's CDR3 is CASSSQYNEQFF. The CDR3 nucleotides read TGTGCCAGCAGCTCACAGTACAATGAGCAGTTCTTC. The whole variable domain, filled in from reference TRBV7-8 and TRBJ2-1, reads GAGVSQSPRYKVAKRGQDVALRCDPISGHVSLFWYQQALGQGPEFLTYFQNEAQLDKSGLPSDRFFAERPEGSVSTLKIQRTQQEDSAVYLCASSSQYNEQFFGPGTRLTVL.

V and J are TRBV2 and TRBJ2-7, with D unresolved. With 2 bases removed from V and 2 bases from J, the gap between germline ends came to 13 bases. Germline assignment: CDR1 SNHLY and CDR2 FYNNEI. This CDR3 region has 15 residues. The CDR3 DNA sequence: TGTGCCAGCAGTGAATTCGTAGTCTCGACCTACGAGCAGTACTTC. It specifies CASSEFVVSTYEQYF.

This CDR3 is CASSVTSGSTNEQYF. CDR3 sequence (DNA): TGTGCCAGCAGCGTGACTAGCGGGTCCACCAACGAGCAGTACTTC. The chain carries TRBV5-4 and TRBJ2-7, with 10 bases identical to TRBD2. The CDR3 is 15 amino acids. V lost 4 bases, J lost 5 bases, and 9 bases stayed unmatched. Germline V gene sequence: CDR1 SGHNT, CDR2 YYREEE (reference sequence).

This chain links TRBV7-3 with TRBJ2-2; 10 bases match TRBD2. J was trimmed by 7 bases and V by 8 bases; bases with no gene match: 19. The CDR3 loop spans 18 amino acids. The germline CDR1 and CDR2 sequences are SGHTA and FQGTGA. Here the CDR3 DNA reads TGTGCCAGCCTAGGTAACTTACGAGCGGGAGGGCCGAACGGGGAGCTGTTTTTT. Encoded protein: CASLGNLRAGGPNGELFF. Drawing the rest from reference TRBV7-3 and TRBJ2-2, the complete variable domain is GAGVSQTPSNKVTEKGKYVELRCDPISGHTALYWYRQSLGQGPEFLIYFQGTGAADDSGLPNDRFFAVRPEGSVSTLKIQRTERGDSAVYLCASLGNLRAGGPNGELFFGEGSRLTVL.

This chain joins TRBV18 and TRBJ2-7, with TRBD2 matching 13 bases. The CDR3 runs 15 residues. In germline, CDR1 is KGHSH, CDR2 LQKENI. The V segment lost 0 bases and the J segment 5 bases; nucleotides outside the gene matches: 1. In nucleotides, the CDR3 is TGTGCCAGCTCACCACCGACTAGCGGGAGGAACGAGCAGTACTTC. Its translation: CASSPPTSGRNEQYF.

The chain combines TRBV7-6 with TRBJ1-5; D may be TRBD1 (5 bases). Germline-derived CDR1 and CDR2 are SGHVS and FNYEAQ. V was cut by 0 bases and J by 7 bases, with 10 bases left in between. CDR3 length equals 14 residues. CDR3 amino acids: CASSLAEGNQPQHF. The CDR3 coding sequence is TGTGCCAGCAGCTTAGCGGAGGGGAACCAGCCCCAGCATTTT.

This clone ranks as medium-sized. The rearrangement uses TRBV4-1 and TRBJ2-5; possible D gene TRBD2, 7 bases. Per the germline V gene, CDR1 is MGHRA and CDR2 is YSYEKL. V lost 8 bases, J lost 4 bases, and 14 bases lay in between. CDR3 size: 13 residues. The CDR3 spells CASAMGGAETQYF. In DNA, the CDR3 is TGCGCCAGCGCCATGGGGGGGGCAGAGACCCAGTACTTC.

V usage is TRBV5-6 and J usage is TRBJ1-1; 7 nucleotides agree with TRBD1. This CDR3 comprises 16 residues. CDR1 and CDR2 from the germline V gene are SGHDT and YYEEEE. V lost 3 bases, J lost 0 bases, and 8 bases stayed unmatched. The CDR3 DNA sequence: TGTGCCAGCAGCTATATTCCGGGACAGATGAACACTGAAGCTTTCTTT. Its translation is CASSYIPGQMNTEAFF.

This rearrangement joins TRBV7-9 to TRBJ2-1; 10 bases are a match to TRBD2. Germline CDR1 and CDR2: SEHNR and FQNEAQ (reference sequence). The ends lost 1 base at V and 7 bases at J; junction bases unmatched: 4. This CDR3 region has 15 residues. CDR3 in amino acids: CASSLVGSGGNEQFF. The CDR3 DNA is TGTGCCAGCAGCTTAGTAGGTAGCGGGGGGAATGAGCAGTTCTTC.

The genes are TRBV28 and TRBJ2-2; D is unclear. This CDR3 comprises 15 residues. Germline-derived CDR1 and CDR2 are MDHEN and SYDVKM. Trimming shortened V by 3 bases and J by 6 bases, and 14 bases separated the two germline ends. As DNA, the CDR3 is TGTGCCAGCAGTTTGTTGAGACTTCCTGCCGGGGAGCTGTTTTTT. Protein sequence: CASSLLRLPAGELFF.

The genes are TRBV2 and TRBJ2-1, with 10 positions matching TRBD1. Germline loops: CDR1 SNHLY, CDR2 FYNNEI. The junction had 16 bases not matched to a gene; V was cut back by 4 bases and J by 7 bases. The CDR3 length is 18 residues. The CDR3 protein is CASSGSPRRTGGGNEQFF. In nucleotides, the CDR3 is TGTGCCAGCAGTGGTAGTCCCCGGAGGACAGGGGGTGGGAATGAGCAGTTCTTC.

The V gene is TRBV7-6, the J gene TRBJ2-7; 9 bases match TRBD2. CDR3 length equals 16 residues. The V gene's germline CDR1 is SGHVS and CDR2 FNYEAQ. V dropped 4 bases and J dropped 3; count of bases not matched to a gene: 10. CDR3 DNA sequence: TGTGCCAGCAGCTCCCCGGCTAGCGGGACCCACTACGAGCAGTACTTC. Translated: CASSSPASGTHYEQYF. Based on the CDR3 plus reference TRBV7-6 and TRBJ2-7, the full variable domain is GAGVSQSPRYKVTKRGQDVALRCDPISGHVSLYWYRQALGQGPEFLTYFNYEAQQDKSGLPNDRFSAERPEGSISTLTIQRTEQRDSAMYRCASSSPASGTHYEQYFGPGTRLTVT.

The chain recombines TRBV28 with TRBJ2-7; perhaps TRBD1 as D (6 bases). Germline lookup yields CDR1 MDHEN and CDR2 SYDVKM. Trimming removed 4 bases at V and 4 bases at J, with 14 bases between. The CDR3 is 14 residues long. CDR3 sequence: CASSYRTDDYEQYF. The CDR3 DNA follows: TGTGCCAGCAGTTATCGGACAGACGATTACGAGCAGTACTTC.

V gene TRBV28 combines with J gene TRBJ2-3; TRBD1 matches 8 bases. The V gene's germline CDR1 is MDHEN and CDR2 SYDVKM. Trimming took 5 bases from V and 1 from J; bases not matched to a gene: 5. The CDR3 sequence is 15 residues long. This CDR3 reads CASSPTQGGTDTQYF. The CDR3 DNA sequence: TGTGCCAGCAGTCCTACACAGGGGGGCACAGATACGCAGTATTTT.

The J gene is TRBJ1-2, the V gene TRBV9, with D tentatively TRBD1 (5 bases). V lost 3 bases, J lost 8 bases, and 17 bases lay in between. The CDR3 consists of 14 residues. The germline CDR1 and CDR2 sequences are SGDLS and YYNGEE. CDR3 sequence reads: CASSGWDHGGGYTF. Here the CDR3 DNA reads TGTGCCAGCAGCGGGTGGGATCACGGGGGAGGCTACACCTTC.

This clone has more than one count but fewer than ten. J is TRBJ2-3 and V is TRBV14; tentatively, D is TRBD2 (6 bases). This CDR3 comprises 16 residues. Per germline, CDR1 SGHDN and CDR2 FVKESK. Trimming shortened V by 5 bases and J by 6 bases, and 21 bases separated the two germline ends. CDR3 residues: CASSRRVPEGSDTQYF. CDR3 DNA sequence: TGTGCCAGCAGCAGACGAGTTCCGGAGGGTTCCGATACGCAGTATTTT.